Sequencing of this TCR beta chain was carried out in a study of T cell responses to AZD1222 COVID-19 vaccine. Using immunoSEQ multiplex PCR, the repertoire was profiled, and TCRdb retains in-frame clones only, with some absent. The data contain 150,000 to 200,000 clones, about 88% of them singletons. V was pared by 8 bases and J by 0 bases, with 6 bases of the junction left unmatched. CDR1 SGHRS and CDR2 YFSETQ come from the germline V gene. This CDR3 contains 15 residues. The starting material was peripheral blood, obtained 28 days after the second AZD1222 dose. The clonotype originates from an adult who received the AZD1222 COVID-19 vaccine. The chain couples TRBV5-1 to TRBJ2-7; TRBD2 aligns across 12 bases. In DNA, the CDR3 is TGCGCCAGTCGACTAGCGGGGGCCAGCTCCTACGAGCAGTACTTC. Translating gives CASRLAGASSYEQYF.